This is a list of T cell receptor beta chains from one sample in a study of T-cell reconstitution after alpha-beta-depleted transplantation in children. TCRdb processed the PCR reads anew with MiXCR; each CDR3 protein has one entry. The sample has around 800,000 distinct CDR3 sequences; roughly 15% are singletons. Sequencing used PBMCs, mostly from graft donor cells, obtained 360 days after TCRalphabeta/CD19-depleted stem cell transplant. The origin of the receptors is a male patient aged 10 to 17 who had a stem cell transplant for acute lymphoblastic leukemia, so the T cells may come from the graft donor. CDR3s include the opening cysteine and the closing phenylalanine or tryptophan. Each record gives: J gene, clone size, D gene, V gene, CDR3 protein, CDR3 DNA. D genes are given only for firm matches. The size field is filled for only some rows; it gives once, few, many or a size class.

>TRBJ1-2|many|NA|TRBV7-9
CASSTTYGYTF
TGTGCCAGCAGCACCACGTATGGCTACACCTTC
>TRBJ2-1|few|TRBD2|TRBV10-2
CASRLAGGRGGEQFF
TGCGCCAGCAGACTAGCGGGAGGGCGAGGGGGTGAGCAGTTCTTC
>TRBJ2-7|NA|NA|TRBV5-1
CASSRGHESYEQYF
TGCGCCAGCAGTAGGGGTCATGAGTCCTACGAGCAGTACTTC
>TRBJ2-1|NA|NA|TRBV11-1
CASSQKTVSSYNEQFF
TGTGCCAGCAGCCAAAAAACAGTGAGCTCCTACAATGAGCAGTTCTTC
>TRBJ2-1|NA|TRBD1|TRBV12-3/TRBV12-4
CASFADRGHREQFF
TGTGCCAGTTTTGCGGACAGGGGGCATAGAGAGCAGTTCTTC
>TRBJ2-2|NA|NA|TRBV5-1
CASFPRGPANTGELFF
TGCGCCAGCTTCCCTCGGGGGCCTGCGAACACCGGGGAGCTGTTTTTT
>TRBJ2-7|few|TRBD2|TRBV20-1
CSAISPGLAGHEQYF
TGCAGTGCTATTTCCCCGGGACTAGCGGGACACGAGCAGTACTTC
>TRBJ2-5|NA|NA|TRBV2
CASTFGTQYF
TGTGCCAGCACGTTTGGGACCCAGTACTTC
>TRBJ2-1|many|NA|TRBV25-1
CASSEVRSSYNEQFF
TGTGCCAGCAGTGAGGTTCGGAGCTCCTACAATGAGCAGTTCTTC
>TRBJ2-1|few|NA|TRBV10-3
CAISESPDWSYNEQFF
TGTGCCATCAGTGAGTCTCCGGACTGGAGCTACAATGAGCAGTTCTTC
>TRBJ1-2|few|NA|TRBV5-1
CASSWDFYYGYTF
TGCGCCAGCAGCTGGGACTTTTACTATGGCTACACCTTC
>TRBJ2-5|few|TRBD2|TRBV28
CASSLKSGRRPQETQYF
TGTGCCAGCAGTTTAAAGAGCGGGAGGCGCCCTCAAGAGACCCAGTACTTC
>TRBJ1-5|few|NA|TRBV7-3
CASSLAPPQPQHF
TGTGCCAGCAGCTTAGCCCCTCCCCAGCCCCAGCATTTT
>TRBJ2-1|NA|NA|TRBV7-3
CASSFTSGEQFF
TGTGCCAGCAGCTTCACCTCCGGGGAGCAGTTCTTC
>TRBJ2-5|NA|TRBD1|TRBV12-3/TRBV12-4
CATRRRKTGDQETQYF
TGTGCCACCAGGCGCCGTAAGACAGGGGACCAAGAGACCCAGTACTTC
>TRBJ2-6|few|NA|TRBV5-1
CATGTLGSGANVLTF
TGCGCCACCGGGACTCTCGGCTCTGGGGCCAACGTCCTGACTTTC
>TRBJ2-5|many|TRBD1|TRBV27
CASSLFQGVETQYF
TGTGCCAGCAGTTTATTTCAGGGGGTGGAGACCCAGTACTTC
>TRBJ2-7|few|TRBD2|TRBV4-1
CASSSVLAGFHEQYF
TGCGCCAGCAGTTCCGTCCTAGCGGGATTCCACGAGCAGTACTTC
>TRBJ1-3|few|NA|TRBV6-2/TRBV6-3
CASSYSLQSSGNTIYF
TGTGCCAGCAGTTACTCCCTTCAGAGCTCTGGAAACACCATATATTTT
>TRBJ1-2|NA|NA|TRBV4-1
CASSQVGGIWGYTF
TGCGCCAGCAGCCAGGTCGGGGGAATCTGGGGCTACACCTTC
>TRBJ2-3|few|TRBD2|TRBV5-1
CASSTTRLAGVPVRGTDTQYF
TGCGCCAGCAGCACCACTCGACTAGCGGGAGTTCCCGTGCGCGGCACAGATACGCAGTATTTT
>TRBJ2-1|few|TRBD2|TRBV19
CASSISGTGNEQFF
TGTGCCAGTAGTATAAGCGGGACGGGCAATGAGCAGTTCTTC
>TRBJ2-5|few|TRBD2|TRBV5-1
CASSLEAGSPQETQYF
TGCGCCAGCAGCTTGGAAGCGGGATCACCGCAAGAGACCCAGTACTTC
>TRBJ2-1|NA|TRBD2|TRBV3-1
CATSQGWWGAGGRDEQFF
TGTGCCACCAGCCAAGGGTGGTGGGGAGCGGGAGGCCGGGATGAGCAGTTCTTC
>TRBJ1-4|NA|NA|TRBV5-1
CASAGRPLDEKLFF
TGCGCCAGCGCGGGACGGCCTCTTGATGAAAAACTGTTTTTT
>TRBJ2-3|NA|NA|TRBV19
CASSIGDRTTGYADTQYF
TGTGCCAGTAGTATAGGGGACCGGACAACGGGTTATGCTGATACGCAGTATTTT
>TRBJ2-7|NA|NA|TRBV18
CASSRQEISYEQYF
TGTGCCAGCTCACGACAGGAGATCTCCTACGAGCAGTACTTC
>TRBJ2-7|NA|NA|TRBV5-1
CASSLGSGLAYEQYF
TGCGCCAGCAGCTTGGGCTCCGGGCTAGCCTACGAGCAGTACTTC
>TRBJ2-1|NA|TRBD2|TRBV11-2
CASSLEDLADPNNEQFF
TGTGCCAGCAGCTTAGAGGATCTAGCGGATCCCAACAATGAGCAGTTCTTC
>TRBJ2-4|NA|NA|TRBV29-1
CSVVPGGKNIQYF
TGCAGCGTTGTTCCTGGGGGTAAAAACATTCAGTACTTC
>TRBJ2-5|many|TRBD2|TRBV27
CASSLSLAGETQYF
TGTGCCAGCAGTTTATCCCTAGCGGGAGAGACCCAGTACTTC
>TRBJ2-7|NA|NA|TRBV5-5
CASSKRLPYEQYF
TGTGCCAGCAGCAAAAGGTTACCCTACGAGCAGTACTTC
>TRBJ2-7|few|TRBD2|TRBV5-1
CASSIEGTSGSYEQYF
TGCGCCAGCAGCATAGAGGGGACTAGCGGGAGTTACGAGCAGTACTTC